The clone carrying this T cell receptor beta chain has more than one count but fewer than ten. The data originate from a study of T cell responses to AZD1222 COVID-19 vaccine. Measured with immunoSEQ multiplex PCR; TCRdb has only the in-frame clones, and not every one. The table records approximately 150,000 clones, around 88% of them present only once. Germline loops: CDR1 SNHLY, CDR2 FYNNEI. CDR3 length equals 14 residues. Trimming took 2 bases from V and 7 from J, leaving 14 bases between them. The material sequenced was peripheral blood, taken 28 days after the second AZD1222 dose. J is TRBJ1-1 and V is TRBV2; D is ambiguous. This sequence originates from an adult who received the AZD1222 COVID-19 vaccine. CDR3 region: CASSEPDGRNEAFF. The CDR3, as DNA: TGTGCCAGCAGTGAACCGGACGGGCGAAATGAAGCTTTCTTT.